Here is one TCR beta chain with its context. CDR3 length: 14 residues. Germline CDR1 SGHDN, CDR2 FVKESK. With 0 bases removed from V and 3 bases from J, the gap between germline ends came to 8 bases. The source of the sample is a study of blood T cell repertoires in COVID-19. Study background: Collection of acute and convalescent COVID-19 samples took place in the United States, Italy and Spain.

In the original analysis: Estimated nucleated cell counts came from reference gene primer amplification. Measured with immunoSEQ multiplex PCR; TCRdb has only the in-frame clones, and not every one. The DNA gave D and trimming, while V, J and clone size come from that table. The top ten hold around 1.1% of the sample, which has around 290,000 clones, approximately 90% seen once. Sequencing was done on a sample of PBMCs or T cells enriched from blood (not recorded which). The receptor comes from a woman in her 30s who had recovered from COVID-19. J is TRBJ1-2 and V is TRBV14; D is ambiguous. Written as DNA, the CDR3 is TGTGCCAGCAGCCAAGATGCAGTTCACTATGGCTACACCTTC. Translation: CASSQDAVHYGYTF.